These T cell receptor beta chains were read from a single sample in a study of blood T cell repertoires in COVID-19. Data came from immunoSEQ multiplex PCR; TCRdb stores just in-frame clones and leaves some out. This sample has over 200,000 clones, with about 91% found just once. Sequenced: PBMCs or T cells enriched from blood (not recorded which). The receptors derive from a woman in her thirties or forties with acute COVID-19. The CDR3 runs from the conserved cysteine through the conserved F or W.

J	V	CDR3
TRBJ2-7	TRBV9	CASSPRAGGTYEQYF
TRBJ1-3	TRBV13	CASSFVSGNTIYF
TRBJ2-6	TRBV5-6	CASSGRDRVSGANVLTF
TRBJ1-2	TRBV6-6	CASNSETTNYGYTF
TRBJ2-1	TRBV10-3	CAISAYSGGLFF
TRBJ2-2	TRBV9	CASSVSSGTQNRKTNTGELFF
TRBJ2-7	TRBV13	CASSARLGLGSEQYF
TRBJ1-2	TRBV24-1	CATSDFGQGDYGYTF
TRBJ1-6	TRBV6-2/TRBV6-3	CASSYKGQGANNSPLHF
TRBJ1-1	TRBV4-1	CASSQGDRDFTEAFF
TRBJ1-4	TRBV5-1	CASSSQGAGEKLFF
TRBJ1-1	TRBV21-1	CYTTVNTEAFF
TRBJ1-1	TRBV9	CASSVALDRTEAFF